Each of the 8 T cell receptor beta chains below was sequenced from the same sample in a study of neurological immune-mediated disorders. TCRdb ran MiXCR on the 5' RACE reads and lists one entry per CDR3 protein. This table holds 100,000 or so distinct CDR3 sequences, around 3.3% found once. Sequenced input: PBMCs. The receptors stem from a woman aged 18-29 years with multiple sclerosis.

This clonotype was seen repeatedly, ten times or more. This chain joins TRBV7-2 and TRBJ2-5; 9 nucleotides align to TRBD2. Germline V CDR1 and CDR2: SGHTA, FQGNSA. With 2 bases clipped from V and 5 bases from J, the junction kept 9 bases outside the gene matches. This CDR3 contains 16 residues. The CDR3 sequence is CASSLLAGRFGETQYF. In DNA form, the CDR3 reads TGTGCCAGCAGCTTACTAGCGGGGCGTTTTGGGGAGACCCAGTACTTC.

This clonotype occurred many times. This chain connects TRBV5-1 to TRBJ1-2; 12 nucleotides line up with TRBD1. Germline V lookup: CDR1 SGHRS, CDR2 YFSETQ. The trim removed 5 bases at V and 7 bases at J, leaving 6 bases unmatched. The CDR3 totals 14 residues. The CDR3 region has the DNA TGCGCCAGCAGAACCGGGACAGGGGGCCTTGGCTACACCTTC. Translating gives CASRTGTGGLGYTF.

The table lists this clonotype with many counts. V usage is TRBV6-5 and J usage is TRBJ2-4, with 10 nucleotides matching TRBD1. V lost 4 bases to trimming and J lost 0 bases; unmatched junction nucleotides: 6. The CDR3 has 17 residues. The germline CDR1 and CDR2 sequences are MNHEY and SVGAGI. CDR3 in amino acids: CASSLGQGGIAKNIQYF. The CDR3 region has the DNA TGTGCCAGCAGTTTAGGACAGGGGGGGATAGCCAAAAACATTCAGTACTTC.

The CDR3 loop reads CASSPRGQGYNEQYF. In nucleotides, the CDR3 is TGTGCCAGCTCACCCCGGGGACAGGGATACAACGAGCAGTACTTC. The chain has TRBV18 and TRBJ2-7; TRBD1 agrees at 9 bases. Germline lookup yields CDR1 KGHSH and CDR2 LQKENI. CDR3 length equals 15 residues. V shed 3 bases and J 5 bases; nucleotides not matched to a gene: 8.

The chain is built from TRBV29-1 and TRBJ2-3; D possibly uses TRBD1 or TRBD2 (5 bases each). Trimming left V 4 bases short and J 5 bases short, with 16 bases between. The CDR3 runs 14 residues. Germline CDR1 is SQVTM and CDR2 is ANQGSEA. This CDR3 reads CSVARGIGVDTQYF. CDR3 sequence (DNA): TGCAGCGTTGCGAGGGGTATTGGAGTAGATACGCAGTATTTT.

This clonotype was counted only a few times. This chain uses TRBV7-8 with TRBJ1-6; D not certain. The V end was cut by 2 bases, the J end by 8 bases, with 4 bases between. Germline CDR1 reads SGHVS; CDR2 reads FQNEAQ. The CDR3 is 12 amino acids. The CDR3 spells CASSLSDSPLHF. The CDR3 DNA reads as TGTGCCAGCAGCTTATCGGATTCACCCCTCCACTTT.

This clonotype was detected many times. The V gene is TRBV7-2, the J gene TRBJ1-2; tentatively, D is TRBD1 (6 bases). This CDR3 is 15 amino acids long. The V end was cut by 5 bases, the J end by 3 bases, with 16 bases between. Germline V gene lookup returns CDR1 SGHTA and CDR2 FQGNSA. The CDR3 is CASSKRTVGDYGYTF. The CDR3 DNA reads TGTGCCAGCAGCAAACGGACAGTGGGAGACTATGGCTACACCTTC.

In its sample, this clonotype was seen many times. The CDR3 DNA reads TGTGCCAGTCGCCGGGGAAGTTCCGACATCGGGGAGCTGTTTTTT. Translation gives CASRRGSSDIGELFF. J is TRBJ2-2 and V is TRBV6-4, with D maybe TRBD2 (5 bases). The V gene lost 9 bases and the J gene lost 7 bases, with 21 bases spanning the gap. The CDR3 runs to 15 residues. In germline, CDR1 is MRHNA, CDR2 SNTAGT.